Following are 27 T cell receptor beta chains from one sample sequenced in a study of shared clonotypes between healthy human individuals. Naive CD8 cells comprised CD45RO-negative, CCR7-positively selected cells, excluding terminally differentiated effector memory CD45RA+ cells. The data were produced by immunoSEQ multiplex PCR, yet TCRdb's version contains in-frame clones alone and is incomplete. In the table there are about 2 million clones, about 95% of which are singletons. The material sequenced was naive CD8+ T cells sorted from blood. The receptors originated from a man younger than 30 in good health.

The gene calls are TRBV1 and TRBJ2-2. TRBV1 is listed as a pseudogene. This CDR3 has 17 amino acids. The CDR3 sequence: CTSSQGGRPWGTGELFF. CDR3 nucleotide sequence: TGCACCAGCAGCCAGGGGGGCCGCCCTTGGGGCACCGGGGAGCTGTTTTTT.

V and J are TRBV29-1 and TRBJ2-5; 8 nucleotides align to TRBD1. CDR1 and CDR2 from the germline V gene are SQVTM and ANQGSEA. This CDR3 spans 13 amino acids. V gave up 7 bases and J gave up 5 bases; unmatched junction bases: 9. The CDR3 reads CSANGQGRETQYF. In DNA, the CDR3 is TGCAGCGCCAACGGACAGGGTAGGGAGACCCAGTACTTC. The full variable domain, in which reference TRBV29-1 and TRBJ2-5 provide the parts outside the CDR3, is SAVISQKPSRDICQRGTSLTIQCQVDSQVTMMFWYRQQPGQSLTLIATANQGSEATYESGFVIDKFPISRPNLTFSTLTVSNMSPEDSSIYLCSANGQGRETQYFGPGTRLLVL.

On this clone itself: The same CDR3 also results from other DNA sequences found in this sample. The rearrangement joins TRBV6-1 to TRBJ1-5, with D possibly being TRBD1 (5 bases). Germline CDR1 is MNHNS and CDR2 is SASEGT. The CDR3 consists of 14 residues. Trimming pared 2 bases from V and 1 base from J, leaving 6 bases between. CDR3 in DNA: TGTGCCAGCAGTGAAACAGGAAGCAATCAGCCCCAGCATTTT. It codes for CASSETGSNQPQHF.

The CDR3 region has the DNA TGTGCCAGCAGCTTTGGGTGTGTTGTCCATAGCAATCAGCCCCAGCATTTT. It encodes CASSFGCVVHSNQPQHF. The chain employs TRBV12-1 and TRBJ1-5. TRBV12-1 is a pseudogene segment. The CDR3 consists of 17 residues.

The chain uses TRBV7-9 and TRBJ2-1; D gene unclear. The germline CDR1 and CDR2 sequences are SEHNR and FQNEAQ (reference sequence). The CDR3 runs to 16 residues. Trimming cost V 5 bases and J 0 bases, with 14 bases left between them. The DNA for the CDR3 is TGTGCCAGCAGCCCGCCGTCCCATAGCTCCTACAATGAGCAGTTCTTC. Its translation: CASSPPSHSSYNEQFF.

The chain carries TRBV7-3 and TRBJ1-1; 7 bases fit TRBD1. This CDR3 region has 16 residues. Unmatched junction bases numbered 16, after V lost 7 bases and J lost 5 bases. Germline CDR1 is SGHTA and CDR2 is FQGTGA. The chain's CDR3 is CASTEPPRDSCTEAFF. The CDR3 region has the DNA TGTGCCAGCACCGAACCTCCCCGGGACAGCTGTACTGAAGCTTTCTTT.

V is TRBV7-9 and J is TRBJ2-1; TRBD2 is a possible D gene (6 bases). V was pared by 1 base and J by 5 bases, with 12 bases between. The CDR3 runs 15 residues. Germline V gives CDR1 SEHNR, CDR2 FQNEAQ (reference sequence). CDR3 sequence (DNA): TGTGCCAGCAGCTTAGGCGGGGCCTACGACAATGAGCAGTTCTTC. This translates into CASSLGGAYDNEQFF.

Only one count was recorded for this clone. The rearrangement uses TRBV19 and TRBJ1-1; no definite D call. The germline gives CDR1 LNHDA, CDR2 SQIVND (reference sequence). The CDR3 contains 14 residues. Trimming removed 5 bases at V and 4 bases at J, with 14 bases between. In nucleotides, the CDR3 is TGTGCCAGTAGTGGAGGAGTCCCCGGCACTGAAGCTTTCTTT. It is translated as CASSGGVPGTEAFF.

The chain links TRBV30 to TRBJ2-1; no clear D gene. The germline gives CDR1 GTSNPN, CDR2 SVGIG (reference sequence). Trimming shortened V by 4 bases and J by 2 bases, and 12 bases separated the two germline ends. This CDR3 region has 14 residues. CDR3 sequence reads: CAWTLLGPYNEQFF. CDR3 in DNA: TGTGCCTGGACCCTTCTTGGACCCTACAATGAGCAGTTCTTC.

The CDR3 loop reads CASSEYSGLPNTEAFF. In DNA, the CDR3 is TGTGCCAGCAGCGAGTACTCGGGACTGCCGAACACTGAAGCTTTCTTT. The chain recombines TRBV5-6 with TRBJ1-1; perhaps TRBD1 as D (5 bases). The V and J ends lost 4 bases and 1 base respectively, with 17 bases between them. Germline CDR1 is SGHDT and CDR2 is YYEEEE. The CDR3 has 16 amino acids.

As to this clone: The same CDR3 arises from other DNA sequences in this sample as well. The chain carries TRBV6-5 and TRBJ2-7; D remains unclear. From germline, CDR1 is MNHEY and CDR2 SVGAGI. V was pared by 0 bases and J by 5 bases, with 11 bases between. This CDR3 comprises 14 residues. This CDR3 is CASSYSGLANEQYF. In DNA form, the CDR3 reads TGTGCCAGCAGTTACTCCGGCCTTGCGAACGAGCAGTACTTC.

V is TRBV15 and J is TRBJ2-2, with 9 bases aligning to TRBD1. After removal of 0 bases from V and 4 bases from J, the junction contained 3 bases not matched to a gene. Per the germline V gene, CDR1 is LNHNV and CDR2 is YYDKDF (reference sequence). The CDR3 extends over 16 amino acids. The CDR3 nucleotides read TGTGCCACCAGCAGAGATGACAGGGGGGGCACCGGGGAGCTGTTTTTT. It codes for CATSRDDRGGTGELFF.

This sequence joins TRBV5-1 and TRBJ2-7; the D gene is possibly TRBD1 (6 bases). CDR1 is SGHRS, CDR2 YFSETQ, per germline. Deletions cut 7 bases from V and 0 bases from J, with 14 bases between. The CDR3 is 14 residues long. CDR3 sequence: CASGLRGSSYEQYF. CDR3 coding DNA: TGCGCCAGCGGACTGAGGGGGAGCTCCTACGAGCAGTACTTC.

The rearrangement joins TRBV5-4 to TRBJ1-2; no clear D gene. The CDR3 has 16 residues. The ends were cut back, 4 bases at V and 1 base at J, with 17 bases in the middle. Germline V CDR1 and CDR2: SGHNT, YYREEE (reference sequence). CDR3 sequence: CASSHPPQFLNYGYTF. CDR3 DNA: TGTGCCAGCAGCCACCCACCGCAATTCCTTAACTATGGCTACACCTTC.

V usage is TRBV29-1 and J usage is TRBJ2-1, with a weak D call TRBD1 (5 bases). This CDR3 has 15 residues. Trimming cost V 7 bases and J 6 bases, with 22 bases left between them. CDR1 and CDR2 from the germline V gene are SQVTM and ANQGSEA. The CDR3 protein is CSGTIGWGVGNEQFF. As DNA, the CDR3 is TGCAGCGGGACAATCGGGTGGGGCGTCGGCAATGAGCAGTTCTTC.

V gene TRBV7-9 combines with J gene TRBJ2-7, with 8 bases aligning to TRBD1. CDR1 and CDR2 (germline): SEHNR, FQNEAQ (reference sequence). The trim removed 5 bases at V and 4 bases at J, leaving 7 bases unmatched. The CDR3 has 14 residues. This CDR3 reads CASSPGGPRYEQYF. In nucleotides, the CDR3 is TGTGCCAGCAGCCCAGGGGGCCCACGGTACGAGCAGTACTTC.

This clone has just one count. The chain couples TRBV9 to TRBJ1-2; maybe TRBD1 (6 bases). The CDR3 has 12 residues. Germline CDR1 and CDR2: SGDLS and YYNGEE. V lost 3 bases to trimming and J lost 9 bases, with 12 bases between them. DNA for the CDR3: TGTGCCAGCAGCGGGTTGGACAGAAGCTACACCTTC. Its protein is CASSGLDRSYTF.

V is TRBV2 and J is TRBJ2-1, with D possibly TRBD2 on 5 matching bases. The V gene's germline CDR1 is SNHLY and CDR2 FYNNEI. The V gene lost 5 bases and the J gene lost 4 bases, with 12 bases spanning the gap. This CDR3 is built from 14 residues. The CDR3 nucleotides are TGTGCCAGCAGTTCCGGACTCGAATACAATGAGCAGTTCTTC. Translated, it gives CASSSGLEYNEQFF.

The chain employs TRBV2 and TRBJ1-5; 7 bases fit TRBD1. V lost 2 bases to trimming and J lost 2 bases; unmatched junction nucleotides: 0. The CDR3 is 14 residues long. The germline V gene has CDR1 SNHLY and CDR2 FYNNEI. The CDR3 is CASSETGGNQPQHF. CDR3 coding DNA: TGTGCCAGCAGTGAAACAGGGGGCAATCAGCCCCAGCATTTT. Drawing the rest from reference TRBV2 and TRBJ1-5, the complete variable domain is EPEVTQTPSHQVTQMGQEVILRCVPISNHLYFYWYRQILGQKVEFLVSFYNNEISEKSEIFDDQFSVERPDGSNFTLKIRSTKLEDSAMYFCASSETGGNQPQHFGDGTRLSIL.

DNA for the CDR3: TGTGCCACCAGCAGAGTTGGAGACGGGCGGATTAATGAGCAGTTCTTC. Protein: CATSRVGDGRINEQFF. The chain joins TRBV15 to TRBJ2-1; D not resolved. This CDR3 has 16 residues. Trimming left V 1 base short and J 7 bases short, with 17 bases between. Germline assignment: CDR1 LNHNV and CDR2 YYDKDF (reference sequence).

The chain combines TRBV4-3 with TRBJ1-5; D possibly corresponds to TRBD1 (5 bases). Trimming shortened V by 1 base and J by 1 base, and 11 bases separated the two germline ends. CDR1 is LGHNA and CDR2 is YSLEER in the germline V gene. The length of the CDR3 is 16 residues. The CDR3 sequence is CASSQVYRGSNQPQHF. CDR3 nucleotide sequence: TGCGCCAGCAGCCAAGTTTATAGGGGCAGCAATCAGCCCCAGCATTTT.

The chain joins TRBV30 to TRBJ1-4; a weak D match, TRBD1 (5 bases). The CDR3 loop spans 16 amino acids. V lost 3 bases and J 8 bases, leaving 22 bases between the germline ends. Per germline, CDR1 GTSNPN and CDR2 SVGIG (reference sequence). The CDR3 DNA reads TGTGCCTGGAGCCCCAACCTGGACCCGGGGCTCGAAAAACTGTTTTTT. This encodes CAWSPNLDPGLEKLFF. Complete variable domain (other parts from reference TRBV30 and TRBJ1-4): SQTIHQWPATLVQPVGSPLSLECTVEGTSNPNLYWYRQAAGRGLQLLFYSVGIGQISSEVPQNLSASRPQDRQFILSSKKLLLSDSGFYLCAWSPNLDPGLEKLFFGSGTQLSVL.

Of note for this clone: This specimen includes other DNA sequences encoding the same CDR3. This chain joins TRBV6-5 and TRBJ2-3; the D gene could be TRBD1 or TRBD2 (6 bases each). Trimming removed 2 bases at V and 3 bases at J, with 12 bases between. Germline V gene lookup returns CDR1 MNHEY and CDR2 SVGAGI. The CDR3 contains 15 residues. CDR3 protein: CASSYGGLVTDTQYF. The CDR3, as DNA: TGTGCCAGCAGTTACGGGGGGCTAGTGACAGATACGCAGTATTTT.

The chain is built from TRBV11-2 and TRBJ1-1; D is unclear. Germline V gene data show CDR1 as SGHAT and CDR2 as FQNNGV. The CDR3 runs 15 residues. The V and J ends lost 1 base and 1 base respectively, with 10 bases between them. The CDR3 nucleotides read TGTGCCAGCAGCTTAGTCTCAGGAGGGAACACTGAAGCTTTCTTT. Protein product: CASSLVSGGNTEAFF.

This sequence joins TRBV19 and TRBJ2-6, with D unclear. The length of the CDR3 is 15 residues. Trimming shortened V by 3 bases and J by 2 bases, and 8 bases separated the two germline ends. From germline, CDR1 is LNHDA and CDR2 SQIVND (reference sequence). The CDR3 DNA follows: TGTGCCAGTAGTATTTCCTCCGCTGGGGCCAACGTCCTGACTTTC. Its translation: CASSISSAGANVLTF.

The rearrangement joins TRBV5-6 to TRBJ1-2; D remains unclear. This CDR3 is 16 amino acids long. Germline V lookup: CDR1 SGHDT, CDR2 YYEEEE. V dropped 2 bases and J dropped 0 bases, with 14 bases sitting between them. The CDR3 is CASSFLDGTPNYGYTF. The CDR3 DNA reads TGTGCCAGCAGCTTCCTTGACGGAACGCCTAACTATGGCTACACCTTC.

CDR3: CATRQGFSYEQYF. CDR3 coding DNA: TGTGCCACCCGACAGGGATTCTCCTACGAGCAGTACTTC. This chain connects TRBV27 to TRBJ2-7; 7 bases are shared with TRBD1. This CDR3 comprises 13 residues. Germline CDR1 is MNHEY and CDR2 is SMNVEV (reference sequence). The junction had 6 bases not matched to a gene; V was cut back by 10 bases and J by 0 bases.